This T cell receptor beta chain was retrieved from a study of CD8+ T cells in alopecia areata. Sequencing used cDNA as its template, made by extracting RNA and reverse transcribing it. The data were produced by immunoSEQ multiplex PCR, yet TCRdb's version contains in-frame clones alone and is incomplete. The table includes approximately 300,000 clones, 58% detected once. Specified treatment: oral pan-JAK inhibitor, 5-10 mg twice daily. Germline assignment: CDR1 SGHKS and CDR2 YYEKEE (reference sequence). Trimming removed 6 bases at V and 6 bases at J, with 13 bases between. This CDR3 contains 13 residues.

This TCR was sampled from a human donor with alopecia areata. Sequenced material: CD4+ T cells sorted from blood, taken at week 24, from a patient treated with tofacitinib. V gene TRBV5-5 combines with J gene TRBJ2-1, with D perhaps given as TRBD1 or TRBD2 (5 bases each). The CDR3 DNA is TGTGCCAGCACCCGGGACCCCGTCAATGAGCAGTTCTTC. Translation gives CASTRDPVNEQFF.